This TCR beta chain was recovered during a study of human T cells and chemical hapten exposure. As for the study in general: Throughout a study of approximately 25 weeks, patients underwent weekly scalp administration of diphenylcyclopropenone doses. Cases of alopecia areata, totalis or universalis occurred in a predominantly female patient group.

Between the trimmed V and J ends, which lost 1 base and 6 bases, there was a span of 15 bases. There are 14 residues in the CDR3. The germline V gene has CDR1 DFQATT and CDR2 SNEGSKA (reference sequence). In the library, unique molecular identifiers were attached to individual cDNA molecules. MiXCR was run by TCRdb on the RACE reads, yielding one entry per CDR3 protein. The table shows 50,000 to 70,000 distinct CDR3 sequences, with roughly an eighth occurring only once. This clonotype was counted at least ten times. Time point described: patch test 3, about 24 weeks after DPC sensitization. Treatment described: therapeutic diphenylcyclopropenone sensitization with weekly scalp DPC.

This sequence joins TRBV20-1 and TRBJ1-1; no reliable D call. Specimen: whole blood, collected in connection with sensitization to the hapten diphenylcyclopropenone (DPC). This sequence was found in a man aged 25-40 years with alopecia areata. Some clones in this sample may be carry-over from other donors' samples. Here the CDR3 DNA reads TGCAGTGCTAGAGTTCGGGTAGTGGGGTCTGAAGCTTTCTTT. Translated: CSARVRVVGSEAFF.